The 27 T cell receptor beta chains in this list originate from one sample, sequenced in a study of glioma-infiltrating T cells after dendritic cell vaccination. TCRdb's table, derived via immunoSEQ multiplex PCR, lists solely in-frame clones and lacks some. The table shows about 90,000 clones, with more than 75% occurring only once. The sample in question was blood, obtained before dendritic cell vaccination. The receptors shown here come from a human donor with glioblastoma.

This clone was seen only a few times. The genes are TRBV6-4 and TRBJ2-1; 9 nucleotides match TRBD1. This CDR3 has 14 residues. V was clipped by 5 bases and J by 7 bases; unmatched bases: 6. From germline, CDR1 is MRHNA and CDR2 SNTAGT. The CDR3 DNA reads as TGTGCCAGCAGTTCCGGGACAGGGTTGAATGAGCAGTTCTTC. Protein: CASSSGTGLNEQFF.

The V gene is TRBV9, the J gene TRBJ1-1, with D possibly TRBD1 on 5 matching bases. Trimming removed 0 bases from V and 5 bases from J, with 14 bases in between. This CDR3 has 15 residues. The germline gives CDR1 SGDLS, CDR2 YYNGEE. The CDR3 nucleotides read TGTGCCAGCAGCGTAGTCAACACCGGGGGGACTGAAGCTTTCTTT. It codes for CASSVVNTGGTEAFF.

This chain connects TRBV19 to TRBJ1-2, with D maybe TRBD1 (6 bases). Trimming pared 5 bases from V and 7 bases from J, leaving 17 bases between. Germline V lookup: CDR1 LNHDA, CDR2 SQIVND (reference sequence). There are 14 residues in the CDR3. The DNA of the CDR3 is TGTGCCAGTAGTTACCCAGGGGCCCAGGTTGGCTACACCTTC. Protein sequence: CASSYPGAQVGYTF.

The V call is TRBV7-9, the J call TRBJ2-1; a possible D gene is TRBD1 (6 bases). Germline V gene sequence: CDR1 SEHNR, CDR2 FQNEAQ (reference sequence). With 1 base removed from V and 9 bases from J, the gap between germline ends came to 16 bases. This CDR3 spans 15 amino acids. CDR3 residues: CASSLEGRGRGEQFF. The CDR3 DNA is TGTGCCAGCAGCTTAGAAGGCAGGGGTAGGGGTGAGCAGTTCTTC.

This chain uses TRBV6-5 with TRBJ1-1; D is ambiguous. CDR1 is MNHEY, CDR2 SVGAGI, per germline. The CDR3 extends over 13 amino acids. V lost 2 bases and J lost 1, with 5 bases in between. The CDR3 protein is CASSYVKNTEAFF. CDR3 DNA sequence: TGTGCCAGCAGTTACGTAAAGAACACTGAAGCTTTCTTT.

The CDR3 is CASRPQGADNEQFF. CDR3 in DNA: TGTGCCAGCAGGCCACAGGGAGCTGACAATGAGCAGTTCTTC. The chain joins TRBV7-2 to TRBJ2-1; possibly TRBD1 for D (6 bases). The germline V gene encodes CDR1 SGHTA and CDR2 FQGNSA. The length of the CDR3 is 14 residues. Trimming took 6 bases from V and 5 from J, leaving 14 bases between them. The full variable domain, rest sourced from reference TRBV7-2 and TRBJ2-1, is GAGVSQSPSNKVTEKGKDVELRCDPISGHTALYWYRQSLGQGLEFLIYFQGNSAPDKSGLPSDRFSAERTGGSVSTLTIQRTQQEDSAVYLCASRPQGADNEQFFGPGTRLTVL.

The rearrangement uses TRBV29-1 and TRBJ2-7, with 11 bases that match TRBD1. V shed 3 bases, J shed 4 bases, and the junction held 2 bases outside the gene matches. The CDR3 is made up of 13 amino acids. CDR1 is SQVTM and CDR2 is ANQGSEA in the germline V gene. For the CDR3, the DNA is TGCAGCGTTGATGGGACAGGGGGTTACGAGCAGTACTTC. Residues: CSVDGTGGYEQYF.

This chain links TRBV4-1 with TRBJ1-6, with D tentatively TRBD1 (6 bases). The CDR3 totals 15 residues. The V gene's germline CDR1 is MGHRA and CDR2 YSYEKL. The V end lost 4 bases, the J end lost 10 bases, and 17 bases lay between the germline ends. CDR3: CASSPNHQGSSPLHF. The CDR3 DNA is TGCGCCAGCAGCCCCAACCATCAGGGGTCCTCACCCCTCCACTTT.

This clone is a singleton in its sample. The CDR3 DNA sequence: TGTGCCAGCTCACCACTGATCAGCTCCTACGAGCAGTACTTC. It specifies CASSPLISSYEQYF. This chain uses TRBV18 with TRBJ2-7, with D unresolved. V lost 1 base and J 0 bases, leaving 7 bases between the germline ends. The CDR3 contains 14 residues. Germline V gives CDR1 KGHSH, CDR2 LQKENI.

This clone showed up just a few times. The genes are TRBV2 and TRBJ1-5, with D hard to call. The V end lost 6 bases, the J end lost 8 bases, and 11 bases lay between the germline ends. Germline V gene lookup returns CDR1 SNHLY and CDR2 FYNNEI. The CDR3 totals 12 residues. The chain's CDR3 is CASSLSEEPQHF. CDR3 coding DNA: TGTGCCAGCAGCCTGAGCGAGGAGCCCCAGCATTTT.

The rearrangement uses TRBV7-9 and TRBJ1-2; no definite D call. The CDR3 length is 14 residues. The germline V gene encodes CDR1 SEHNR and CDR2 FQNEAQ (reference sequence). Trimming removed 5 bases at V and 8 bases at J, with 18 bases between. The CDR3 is CASSQRADYEGYTF. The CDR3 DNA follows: TGTGCCAGCAGCCAGCGGGCGGATTATGAGGGCTACACCTTC.

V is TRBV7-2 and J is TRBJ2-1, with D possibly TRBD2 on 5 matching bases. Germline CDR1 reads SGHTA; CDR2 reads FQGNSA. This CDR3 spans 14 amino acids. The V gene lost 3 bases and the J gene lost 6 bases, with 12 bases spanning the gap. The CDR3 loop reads CASSFGLATNEQFF. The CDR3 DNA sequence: TGTGCCAGCAGCTTTGGGCTAGCCACCAATGAGCAGTTCTTC.

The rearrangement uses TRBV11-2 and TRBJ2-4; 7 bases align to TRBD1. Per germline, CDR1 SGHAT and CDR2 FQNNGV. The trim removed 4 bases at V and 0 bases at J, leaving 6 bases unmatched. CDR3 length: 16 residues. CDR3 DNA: TGTGCCAGCAGCTCGGGACAGTTCCTAGCCAAAAACATTCAGTACTTC. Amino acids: CASSSGQFLAKNIQYF.

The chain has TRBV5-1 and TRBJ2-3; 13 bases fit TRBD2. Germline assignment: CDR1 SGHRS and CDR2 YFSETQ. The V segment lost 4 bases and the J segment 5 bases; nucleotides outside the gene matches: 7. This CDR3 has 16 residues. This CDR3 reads CASSLGTSGVGDTQYF. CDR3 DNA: TGCGCCAGCAGCCTTGGGACTAGCGGGGTTGGAGATACGCAGTATTTT.

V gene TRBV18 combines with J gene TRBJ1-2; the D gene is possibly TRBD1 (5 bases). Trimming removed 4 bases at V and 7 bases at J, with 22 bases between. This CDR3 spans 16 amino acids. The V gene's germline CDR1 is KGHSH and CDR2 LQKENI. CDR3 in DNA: TGTGCCAGCTCACTGACCGACTCCGGGCCTCAGGGTGGCTACACCTTC. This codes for CASSLTDSGPQGGYTF.

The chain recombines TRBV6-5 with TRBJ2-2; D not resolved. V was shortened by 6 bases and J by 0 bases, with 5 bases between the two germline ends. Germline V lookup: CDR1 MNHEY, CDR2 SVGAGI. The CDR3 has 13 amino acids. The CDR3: CASRTPNTGELFF. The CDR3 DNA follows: TGTGCCAGCAGAACTCCGAACACCGGGGAGCTGTTTTTT.

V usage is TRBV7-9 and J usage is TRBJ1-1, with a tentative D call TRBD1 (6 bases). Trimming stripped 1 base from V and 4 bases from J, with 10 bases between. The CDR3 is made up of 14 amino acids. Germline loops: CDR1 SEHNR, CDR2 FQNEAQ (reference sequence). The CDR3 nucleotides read TGTGCCAGCAGCTTAGGAGGACAGTTCACTGAAGCTTTCTTT. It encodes CASSLGGQFTEAFF.

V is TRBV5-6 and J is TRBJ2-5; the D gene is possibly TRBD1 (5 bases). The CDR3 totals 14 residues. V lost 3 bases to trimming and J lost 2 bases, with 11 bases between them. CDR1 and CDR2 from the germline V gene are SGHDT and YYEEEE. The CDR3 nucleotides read TGTGCCAGCAGCTCCAGGGTTCCTCAAGAGACCCAGTACTTC. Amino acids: CASSSRVPQETQYF.

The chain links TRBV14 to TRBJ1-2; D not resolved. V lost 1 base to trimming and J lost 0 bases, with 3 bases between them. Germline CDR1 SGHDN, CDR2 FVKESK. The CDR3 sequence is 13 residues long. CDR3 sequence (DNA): TGTGCCAGCAGCCAAGGAGCTAACTATGGCTACACCTTC. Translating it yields CASSQGANYGYTF.

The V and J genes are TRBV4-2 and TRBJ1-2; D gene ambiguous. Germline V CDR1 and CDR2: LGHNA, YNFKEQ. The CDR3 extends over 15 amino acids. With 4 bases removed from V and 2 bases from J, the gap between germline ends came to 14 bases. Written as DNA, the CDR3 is TGTGCCAGCAGCCCCGACTCCGGGGTCAACTATGGCTACACCTTC. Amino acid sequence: CASSPDSGVNYGYTF.

CDR3 bases: TGTGCCAGCAGTTCGGAGATGGGCTATGGCTACACCTTC. Translation gives CASSSEMGYGYTF. The rearrangement links TRBV27 to TRBJ1-2; D gene ambiguous. Trimming took 4 bases from V and 4 from J, leaving 10 bases between them. The V gene's germline CDR1 is MNHEY and CDR2 SMNVEV (reference sequence). The CDR3 runs to 13 residues.

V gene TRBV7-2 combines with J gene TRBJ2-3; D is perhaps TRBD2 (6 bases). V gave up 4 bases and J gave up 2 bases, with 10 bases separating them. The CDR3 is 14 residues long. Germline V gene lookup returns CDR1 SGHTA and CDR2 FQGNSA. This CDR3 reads CASSSTSFTDTQYF. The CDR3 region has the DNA TGTGCCAGCAGCTCCACTAGCTTCACAGATACGCAGTATTTT.

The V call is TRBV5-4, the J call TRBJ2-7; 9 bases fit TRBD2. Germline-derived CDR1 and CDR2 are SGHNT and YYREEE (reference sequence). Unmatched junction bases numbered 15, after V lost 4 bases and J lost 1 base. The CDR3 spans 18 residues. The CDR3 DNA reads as TGTGCCAGCAGCCGACCTTCAACTAGCGGGCGCTCTTCCTACGAGCAGTACTTC. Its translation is CASSRPSTSGRSSYEQYF.

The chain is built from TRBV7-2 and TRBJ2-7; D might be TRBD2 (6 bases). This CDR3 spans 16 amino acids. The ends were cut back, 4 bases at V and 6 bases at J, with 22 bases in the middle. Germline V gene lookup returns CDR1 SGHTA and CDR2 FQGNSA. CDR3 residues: CASSSFSGSPRGEQYF. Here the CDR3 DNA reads TGTGCCAGCAGCTCATTTAGCGGAAGTCCCCGTGGCGAGCAGTACTTC.

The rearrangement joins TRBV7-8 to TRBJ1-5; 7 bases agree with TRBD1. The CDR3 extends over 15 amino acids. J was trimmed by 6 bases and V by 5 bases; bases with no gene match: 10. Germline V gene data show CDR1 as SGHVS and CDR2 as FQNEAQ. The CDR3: CASSLQGVRAQPQHF. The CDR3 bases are TGTGCCAGCAGCCTCCAGGGGGTTCGGGCTCAGCCCCAGCATTTT.

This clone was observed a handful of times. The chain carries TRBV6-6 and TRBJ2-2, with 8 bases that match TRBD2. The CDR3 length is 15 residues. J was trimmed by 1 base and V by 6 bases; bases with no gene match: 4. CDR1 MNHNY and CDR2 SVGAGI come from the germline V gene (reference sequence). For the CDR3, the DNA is TGTGCCAGCAGGGCGGGGGGCTTGAACACCGGGGAGCTGTTTTTT. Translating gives CASRAGGLNTGELFF.

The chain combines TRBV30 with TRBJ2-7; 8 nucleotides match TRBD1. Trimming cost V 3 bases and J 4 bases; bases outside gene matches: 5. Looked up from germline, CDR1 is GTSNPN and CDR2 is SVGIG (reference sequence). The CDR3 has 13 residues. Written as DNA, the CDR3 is TGTGCCTGGAGACCAGGGGGCGCTTACGAGCAGTACTTC. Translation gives CAWRPGGAYEQYF.